The rows below give T cell receptor beta chains drawn from one sample of a study of T-cell reconstitution after alpha-beta-depleted transplantation in children. MiXCR, run by TCRdb on the PCR reads, gives a single entry per CDR3 protein. The sample gives about 610,000 distinct CDR3 sequences, about a quarter of which show up once; about a third is in the top ten. Sequences were derived from PBMCs, sampled before TCRalphabeta/CD19-depleted stem cell transplant. The receptors come from a boy under two years old with Wiskott-Aldrich syndrome, due to receive a stem cell transplant. The conserved cysteine and the conserved F or W are not part of the CDR3 here.

v_call: TRBV6-2/TRBV6-3; cdr3_aa: ASTDFRSLRQSKWRRYGYT
v_call: TRBV20-1; cdr3_aa: SARATGETQY
v_call: TRBV5-1; cdr3_aa: ASSRAGDNYNEQF
v_call: TRBV12-3/TRBV12-4; cdr3_aa: ASSSGLPRAQF
v_call: TRBV19; cdr3_aa: ASSSRRDTEAF
v_call: TRBV9; cdr3_aa: ASSQRDRNIY
v_call: TRBV6-5; cdr3_aa: ASSILGTPADTQY
v_call: TRBV27; cdr3_aa: ASSLLGGPEAF
v_call: TRBV5-1; cdr3_aa: ASSWSPGTSGRSEQF
v_call: TRBV7-2; cdr3_aa: ASSLSGLPGNEQF